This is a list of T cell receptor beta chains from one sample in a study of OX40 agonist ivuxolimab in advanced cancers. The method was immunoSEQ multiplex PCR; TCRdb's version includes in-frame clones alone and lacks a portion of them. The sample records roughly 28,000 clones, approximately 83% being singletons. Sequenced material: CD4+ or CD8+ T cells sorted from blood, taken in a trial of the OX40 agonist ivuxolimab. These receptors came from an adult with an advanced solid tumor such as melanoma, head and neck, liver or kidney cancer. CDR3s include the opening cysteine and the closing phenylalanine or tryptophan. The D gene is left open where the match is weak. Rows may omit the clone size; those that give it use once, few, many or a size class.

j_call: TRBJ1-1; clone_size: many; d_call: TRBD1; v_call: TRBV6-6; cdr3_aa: CASSYFGTEAEAFF; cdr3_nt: TGTGCCAGCAGTTACTTCGGGACAGAAGCTGAAGCTTTCTTT
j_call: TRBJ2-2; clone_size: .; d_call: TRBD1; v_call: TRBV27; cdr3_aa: CASSWTGVTGELFF; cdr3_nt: TGTGCCAGCAGTTGGACAGGGGTCACCGGGGAGCTGTTTTTT
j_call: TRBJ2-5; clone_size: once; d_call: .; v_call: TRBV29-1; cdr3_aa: CSGIREQTQYF; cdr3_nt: TGCAGCGGAATCAGGGAGCAGACCCAGTACTTC
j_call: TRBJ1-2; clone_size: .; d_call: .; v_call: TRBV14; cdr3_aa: CASSRTAYGYTF; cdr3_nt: TGTGCCAGCAGCCGGACAGCCTATGGCTACACCTTC
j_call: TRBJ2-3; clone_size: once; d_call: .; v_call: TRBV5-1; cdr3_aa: CASSLGGLPDTQYF; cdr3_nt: TGCGCCAGCAGCTTGGGGGGCCTCCCAGATACGCAGTATTTT
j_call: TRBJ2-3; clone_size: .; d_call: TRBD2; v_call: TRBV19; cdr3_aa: CASSISRTSGGAFDTQYF; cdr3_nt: TGTGCCAGTAGTATCTCCCGAACTAGCGGGGGGGCGTTTGATACGCAGTATTTT
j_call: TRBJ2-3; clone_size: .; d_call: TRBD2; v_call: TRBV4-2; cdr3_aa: CASSPRLAGTPSTDTQYF; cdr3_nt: TGTGCCAGCAGCCCCCGACTAGCGGGGACCCCTAGCACAGATACGCAGTATTTT
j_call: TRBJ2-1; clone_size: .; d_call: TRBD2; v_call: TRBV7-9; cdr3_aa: CASSYSGGSSYNEQFF; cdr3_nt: TGTGCCAGCAGTTATAGCGGGGGGAGCTCCTACAATGAGCAGTTCTTC
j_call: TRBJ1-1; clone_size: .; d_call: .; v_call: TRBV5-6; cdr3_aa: CASSLERWGNTEAFF; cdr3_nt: TGTGCCAGCAGCTTGGAACGATGGGGTAACACTGAAGCTTTCTTT
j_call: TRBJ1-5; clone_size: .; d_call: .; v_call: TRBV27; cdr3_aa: CASSLSIEDQPQHF; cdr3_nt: TGTGCCAGCAGTTTATCGATAGAAGATCAGCCCCAGCATTTT
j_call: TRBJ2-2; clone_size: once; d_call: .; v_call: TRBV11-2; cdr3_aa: CASSFGLGELFF; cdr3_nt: TGTGCCAGCAGCTTTGGGTTGGGGGAGCTGTTTTTT
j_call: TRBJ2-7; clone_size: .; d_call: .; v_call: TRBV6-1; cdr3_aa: CASSEARVSPGRYEQYF; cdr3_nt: TGTGCCAGCAGTGAAGCCCGAGTTTCCCCTGGTCGGTACGAGCAGTACTTC
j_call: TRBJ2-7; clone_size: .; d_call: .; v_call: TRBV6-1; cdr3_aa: CASSDAVDSSYEQYF; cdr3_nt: TGTGCCAGCAGTGACGCTGTAGACAGCTCCTACGAGCAGTACTTC
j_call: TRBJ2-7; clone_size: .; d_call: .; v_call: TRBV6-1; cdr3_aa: CASSAGRLYEQYF; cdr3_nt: TGTGCCAGCAGTGCCGGACGGCTCTACGAGCAGTACTTC
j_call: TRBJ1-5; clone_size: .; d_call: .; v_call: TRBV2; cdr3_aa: CASSRSTSNQPQHF; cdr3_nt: TGTGCCAGCAGTAGAAGCACTAGCAATCAGCCCCAGCATTTT
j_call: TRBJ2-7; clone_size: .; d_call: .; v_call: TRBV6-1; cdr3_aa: CASRTRQGSSYEQYF; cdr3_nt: TGTGCCAGCAGGACTAGACAGGGAAGCTCCTACGAGCAGTACTTC
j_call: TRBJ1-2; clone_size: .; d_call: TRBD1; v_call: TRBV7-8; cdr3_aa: CASTPWVTGGGGYTF; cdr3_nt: TGTGCCAGCACCCCCTGGGTTACAGGGGGCGGTGGCTACACCTTC
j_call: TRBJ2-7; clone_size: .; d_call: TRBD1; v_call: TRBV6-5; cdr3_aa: CASSFNRDRGHEQYF; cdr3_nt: TGTGCCAGCAGTTTCAACCGGGACAGGGGCCACGAGCAGTACTTC
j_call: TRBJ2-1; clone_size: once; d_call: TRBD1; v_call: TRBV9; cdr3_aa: CASSDRGNNEQFF; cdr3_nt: TGTGCCAGCAGCGACAGGGGTAATAATGAGCAGTTCTTC
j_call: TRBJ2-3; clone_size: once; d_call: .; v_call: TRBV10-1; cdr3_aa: CASSESGTDTQYF; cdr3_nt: TGCGCCAGCAGTGAGTCCGGTACAGATACGCAGTATTTT
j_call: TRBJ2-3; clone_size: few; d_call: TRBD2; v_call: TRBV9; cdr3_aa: CASSIGLAGWEDTQYF; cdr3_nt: TGTGCCAGCAGCATCGGACTAGCGGGGTGGGAAGATACGCAGTATTTT
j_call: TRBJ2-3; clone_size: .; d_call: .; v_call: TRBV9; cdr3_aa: CASSVADNTDTQYF; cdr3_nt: TGTGCCAGCAGCGTAGCAGACAACACAGATACGCAGTATTTT
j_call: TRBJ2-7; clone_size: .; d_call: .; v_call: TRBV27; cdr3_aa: CASSFLQSGKERQYF; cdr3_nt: TGTGCCAGCAGTTTTCTTCAGTCTGGGAAGGAGAGGCAGTACTTC
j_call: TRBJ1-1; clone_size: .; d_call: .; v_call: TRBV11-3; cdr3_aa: CASSAGSYTEAFF; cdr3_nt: TGTGCCAGCAGCGCGGGCAGTTACACTGAAGCTTTCTTT
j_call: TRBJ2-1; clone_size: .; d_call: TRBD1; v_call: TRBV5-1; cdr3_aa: CASSPSRTGYNEQFF; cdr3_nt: TGCGCCAGCAGTCCCTCCCGGACAGGGTACAATGAGCAGTTCTTC
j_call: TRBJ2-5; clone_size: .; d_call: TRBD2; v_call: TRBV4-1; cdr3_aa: CASSQQARSGGLGETQYF; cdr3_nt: TGCGCCAGCAGCCAACAGGCCAGAAGCGGGGGGCTGGGAGAGACCCAGTACTTC
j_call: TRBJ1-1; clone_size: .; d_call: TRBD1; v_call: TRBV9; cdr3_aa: CASSVKTGDPRAFF; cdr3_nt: TGTGCCAGCAGCGTGAAGACAGGGGACCCCAGGGCTTTCTTT
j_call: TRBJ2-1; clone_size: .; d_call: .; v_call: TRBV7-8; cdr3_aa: CASSFPLGALEQDEQFF; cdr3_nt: TGTGCCAGCAGCTTCCCATTAGGGGCCTTAGAACAAGATGAGCAGTTCTTC